A selection of T cell receptor beta chains follows, all from one sample in a study of shared clonotypes between healthy human individuals. Here immunoSEQ multiplex PCR was the method, and the copy in TCRdb shows in-frame clones only, minus some. In the table there are approximately 1.9 million clones, 93% of which are singletons. What was sequenced was naive CD8+ T cells from PBMCs. Every receptor here comes from a man aged 18 to 35 in good health. Some clones in this sample may be carry-over from other donors' samples. CDR3s include the opening cysteine and the closing phenylalanine or tryptophan.

V gene,J gene,CDR3 protein
TRBV18,TRBJ2-5,CASSPATGLFQETQYF
TRBV5-8,TRBJ2-3,CASSWGTGTTDTQYF
TRBV18,TRBJ2-1,CASSPAPGQTDTYNEQFF
TRBV7-6,TRBJ2-3,CASSPGGGGHSTDTQYF
TRBV2,TRBJ1-3,CASSELLSGNTIYF
TRBV6-4,TRBJ1-4,CASSELHGEKLFF
TRBV10-2,TRBJ2-1,CASSSGPYNEQFF
TRBV4-2,TRBJ1-1,CASSQDTEAFF
TRBV4-1,TRBJ2-7,CASSPNTRLSSYEQYF
TRBV27,TRBJ2-7,CASSPEVRETSYEQYF
TRBV27,TRBJ1-1,CASSLGGLLSTEAFF
TRBV6-5,TRBJ2-3,CASGYPGPPSGQYF
TRBV7-8,TRBJ1-1,CASSLEGNEAFF
TRBV15,TRBJ2-1,CATAGGSYNEQFF
TRBV29-1,TRBJ1-3,CSIRTGYSGNTIYF
TRBV19,TRBJ2-1,CASSTYNEQFF
TRBV7-8,TRBJ1-4,CASSPQTGTYRGLFF
TRBV2,TRBJ2-3,CASSEVSTWGATDTQYF
TRBV6-1,TRBJ2-3,CASSDRSGRPDTQYF
TRBV7-9,TRBJ1-1,CASSPKTNTEAFF
TRBV6-6,TRBJ2-7,CASSYFRGEEQYF
TRBV6-5,TRBJ2-5,CASSLAGAKETQYF
TRBV7-9,TRBJ1-3,CASSSPAAGGNTIYF
TRBV30,TRBJ2-7,CAWSVSGLSFPGQYF
TRBV4-2,TRBJ2-7,CASSQDAGGMNSYEQYF
TRBV29-1,TRBJ1-1,CSGLPRTTGTGPLGAFF
TRBV4-1,TRBJ2-1,CASSSIQREGYNEQFF
TRBV5-4,TRBJ2-3,CASSLSIGDTSTDTQYF
TRBV5-1,TRBJ2-2,CASSLAPQGNTGELFF
TRBV6-4,TRBJ2-7,CASSPWDGSYEQYF
TRBV5-6,TRBJ2-7,CASSLYDVSYEQYF
TRBV4-3,TRBJ1-2,CASSLDRGNYGYTF
TRBV7-2,TRBJ2-7,CASSLPQASATSSSYEQYF
TRBV4-3,TRBJ2-2,CASSQDRRLYTGELFF
TRBV28,TRBJ1-3,CASSPGGFGNTIYF
TRBV6-1,TRBJ2-7,CASSPRWQGNEQYF
TRBV28,TRBJ2-5,CASSFHRVQETQYF
TRBV28,TRBJ1-6,CASSFQGNSPLHF